The 11 T cell receptor beta chains below come from one sample, sequenced in a study of cytomegalovirus exposure and HLA in healthy donors. TCRdb keeps only in-frame clones here, not all; method: immunoSEQ multiplex PCR. Among roughly 50,000 clones listed, roughly nine tenths were seen once. Sequenced sample: PBMCs. Source of these receptors: a woman between 18 and 30 years old in good health and CMV-seropositive.

As for this clone: Within the sample, other DNA sequences also encode this same CDR3. The chain couples TRBV27 to TRBJ2-1, with 9 bases matching TRBD2. With V trimmed by 7 bases and J by 9 bases, 7 bases remained unmatched. This CDR3 has 13 residues. CDR1 MNHEY and CDR2 SMNVEV come from the germline V gene (reference sequence). The chain's CDR3 is CASTSGGNTEQFF. Here the CDR3 DNA reads TGTGCCAGCACAAGCGGGGGGAATACTGAGCAGTTCTTC.

The chain links TRBV6-6 to TRBJ1-6, with TRBD1 matching over 10 bases. V shed 8 bases, J shed 7 bases, and the junction held 2 bases outside the gene matches. The germline gives CDR1 MNHNY, CDR2 SVGAGI (reference sequence). The CDR3 runs to 13 residues. DNA of the CDR3: TGTGCCAGCCAGGGACAGGGGAATTCACCCCTCCACTTT. The encoded protein is CASQGQGNSPLHF.

V gene TRBV7-8 combines with J gene TRBJ2-5; tentatively, D is TRBD2 (5 bases). Trimming took off 5 bases at V and 2 bases at J, with 12 bases between the two ends. Germline CDR1 and CDR2: SGHVS and FQNEAQ. The CDR3 is 14 residues long. The CDR3: CASSPRAAQETQYF. The CDR3 DNA reads TGTGCCAGCAGCCCGCGGGCCGCGCAAGAGACCCAGTACTTC.

The CDR3 DNA sequence: TGTGCCAGCAGCCAAGAGTCGGGGGGCGGCAATTCACCCCTCCACTTT. Its protein is CASSQESGGGNSPLHF. This sequence joins TRBV4-2 and TRBJ1-6; D possibly corresponds to TRBD1 (6 bases). Germline V gene data show CDR1 as LGHNA and CDR2 as YNFKEQ. The CDR3 is 16 amino acids. V was shortened by 0 bases and J by 7 bases, with 13 bases between the two germline ends.

This clone occurred once. V and J are TRBV5-6 and TRBJ2-1; D remains unclear. This CDR3 region has 17 residues. The germline V gene encodes CDR1 SGHDT and CDR2 YYEEEE. Between the trimmed V and J ends, which lost 4 bases and 0 bases, there was a span of 17 bases. This chain's CDR3 is CASSPEFPFSSYNEQFF. The CDR3, as DNA: TGTGCCAGCAGCCCCGAATTTCCCTTTAGCTCCTACAATGAGCAGTTCTTC.

The genes are TRBV4-1 and TRBJ1-4; the D is unclear. Trimming left V 0 bases short and J 0 bases short, with 11 bases between. The CDR3 totals 17 residues. Germline lookup yields CDR1 MGHRA and CDR2 YSYEKL. The CDR3 region has the DNA TGCGCCAGCAGCCAAGATCGAGGGCTAGCAACTAATGAAAAACTGTTTTTT. This encodes CASSQDRGLATNEKLFF.

The sample holds one count of this clone. The rearrangement joins TRBV7-9 to TRBJ1-2; 10 bases agree with TRBD1. Germline values: CDR1 SEHNR, CDR2 FQNEAQ (reference sequence). V was pared by 2 bases and J by 6 bases, with 3 bases of the junction left unmatched. The CDR3 covers 14 residues. In nucleotides, the CDR3 is TGTGCCAGCAGCTTAACCGGGACAGGGGATGGCTACACCTTC. The encoded protein is CASSLTGTGDGYTF.

The chain combines TRBV7-9 with TRBJ1-1; a possible D gene is TRBD1 (6 bases). The CDR3 runs to 14 residues. CDR1 and CDR2 from the germline V gene are SEHNR and FQNEAQ (reference sequence). The germline V and J ends were trimmed by 2 bases and 4 bases, with 11 bases remaining between them. CDR3 coding DNA: TGTGCCAGCAGCTTAAAGGGGGGGAGCACTGAAGCTTTCTTT. This gives the protein CASSLKGGSTEAFF. Variable domain in full (rest from reference TRBV7-9 and TRBJ1-1): DTGVSQNPRHKITKRGQNVTFRCDPISEHNRLYWYRQTLGQGPEFLTYFQNEAQLEKSRLLSDRFSAERPKGSFSTLEIQRTEQGDSAMYLCASSLKGGSTEAFFGQGTRLTVV.

Written as DNA, the CDR3 is TGCAGTGGGACAGGGCAAAATGAAAAACTGTTTTTT. Translation gives CSGTGQNEKLFF. The J gene is TRBJ1-4, the V gene TRBV29-1, with 9 bases fitting TRBD1. Germline V gives CDR1 SQVTM, CDR2 ANQGSEA. The CDR3 runs 12 residues. Looking up the rest from reference TRBV29-1 and TRBJ1-4 gives the full variable domain: SAVISQKPSRDICQRGTSLTIQCQVDSQVTMMFWYRQQPGQSLTLIATANQGSEATYESGFVIDKFPISRPNLTFSTLTVSNMSPEDSSIYLCSGTGQNEKLFFGSGTQLSVL.

The chain carries TRBV4-3 and TRBJ1-2; D not resolved. In germline, CDR1 is LGHNA, CDR2 YSLEER. The CDR3 contains 16 residues. Deletions cut 1 base from V and 3 bases from J, with 15 bases between. This CDR3 reads CASSQAFGSPHYGYTF. DNA of the CDR3: TGCGCCAGCAGCCAAGCATTCGGGAGTCCCCACTATGGCTACACCTTC.

This clone was detected only a few times. This sequence joins TRBV6-4 and TRBJ1-6, with no clear D. Per germline, CDR1 MRHNA and CDR2 SNTAGT. The V end was cut by 5 bases, the J end by 7 bases, with 12 bases between. This CDR3 is 14 amino acids long. The CDR3 DNA sequence: TGTGCCAGCAGTTGGAGCGCAGAAAATTCACCCCTCCACTTT. As protein: CASSWSAENSPLHF.